These 4 T cell receptor beta chains came from one sample sequenced in a study of graft-versus-host responses after intestinal transplantation. Here immunoSEQ multiplex PCR was the method, and the copy in TCRdb shows in-frame clones only, minus some. The sample holds some 64,000 clones, 90% to 95% seen once. No antigen has been identified for these receptors. The sequences come from unstimulated CD8+ T cells sorted from spleen or lymph node cells, collected before transplant. These receptors were obtained from a human donor who was the organ donor for an intestinal transplant.

DNA of the CDR3: TGTGCCAGCAGCCAAGAATTTGGCTCGCGAGGGAACACTGAAGCTTTCTTT. Translating gives CASSQEFGSRGNTEAFF. The rearrangement joins TRBV4-2 to TRBJ1-1; D gene ambiguous. The CDR3 extends over 17 amino acids. V gave up 0 bases and J gave up 1 base, with 15 bases separating them. Looked up from germline, CDR1 is LGHNA and CDR2 is YNFKEQ.

This sequence joins TRBV5-6 and TRBJ1-2; D not certain. The length of the CDR3 is 12 residues. The V end lost 4 bases, the J end lost 6 bases, and 10 bases lay between the germline ends. Germline V gives CDR1 SGHDT, CDR2 YYEEEE. The CDR3 DNA reads TGTGCCAGCAGCGCACACGAGGATGGCTACACCTTC. Translating gives CASSAHEDGYTF.

This chain joins TRBV5-4 and TRBJ2-2; 16 nucleotides match TRBD2. CDR3 length equals 17 residues. CDR1 and CDR2 from the germline V gene are SGHNT and YYREEE (reference sequence). The V gene end was trimmed by 4 bases and the J gene end by 8 bases; junction bases not matched to a gene: 8. CDR3: CASSPGLAGGPAGELFF. Here the CDR3 DNA reads TGTGCCAGCAGCCCGGGACTAGCGGGAGGGCCTGCGGGGGAGCTGTTTTTT.

This chain joins TRBV6-1 and TRBJ1-5; the match to TRBD1 covers 12 bases. The CDR3 runs to 15 residues. Germline CDR1 MNHNS, CDR2 SASEGT. V trimming: 3 bases; J trimming: 6 bases; junction bases outside the gene matches: 3. The chain's CDR3 is CASSEGQGARQPQHF. CDR3 nucleotides: TGTGCCAGCAGTGAGGGACAGGGGGCACGTCAGCCCCAGCATTTT.